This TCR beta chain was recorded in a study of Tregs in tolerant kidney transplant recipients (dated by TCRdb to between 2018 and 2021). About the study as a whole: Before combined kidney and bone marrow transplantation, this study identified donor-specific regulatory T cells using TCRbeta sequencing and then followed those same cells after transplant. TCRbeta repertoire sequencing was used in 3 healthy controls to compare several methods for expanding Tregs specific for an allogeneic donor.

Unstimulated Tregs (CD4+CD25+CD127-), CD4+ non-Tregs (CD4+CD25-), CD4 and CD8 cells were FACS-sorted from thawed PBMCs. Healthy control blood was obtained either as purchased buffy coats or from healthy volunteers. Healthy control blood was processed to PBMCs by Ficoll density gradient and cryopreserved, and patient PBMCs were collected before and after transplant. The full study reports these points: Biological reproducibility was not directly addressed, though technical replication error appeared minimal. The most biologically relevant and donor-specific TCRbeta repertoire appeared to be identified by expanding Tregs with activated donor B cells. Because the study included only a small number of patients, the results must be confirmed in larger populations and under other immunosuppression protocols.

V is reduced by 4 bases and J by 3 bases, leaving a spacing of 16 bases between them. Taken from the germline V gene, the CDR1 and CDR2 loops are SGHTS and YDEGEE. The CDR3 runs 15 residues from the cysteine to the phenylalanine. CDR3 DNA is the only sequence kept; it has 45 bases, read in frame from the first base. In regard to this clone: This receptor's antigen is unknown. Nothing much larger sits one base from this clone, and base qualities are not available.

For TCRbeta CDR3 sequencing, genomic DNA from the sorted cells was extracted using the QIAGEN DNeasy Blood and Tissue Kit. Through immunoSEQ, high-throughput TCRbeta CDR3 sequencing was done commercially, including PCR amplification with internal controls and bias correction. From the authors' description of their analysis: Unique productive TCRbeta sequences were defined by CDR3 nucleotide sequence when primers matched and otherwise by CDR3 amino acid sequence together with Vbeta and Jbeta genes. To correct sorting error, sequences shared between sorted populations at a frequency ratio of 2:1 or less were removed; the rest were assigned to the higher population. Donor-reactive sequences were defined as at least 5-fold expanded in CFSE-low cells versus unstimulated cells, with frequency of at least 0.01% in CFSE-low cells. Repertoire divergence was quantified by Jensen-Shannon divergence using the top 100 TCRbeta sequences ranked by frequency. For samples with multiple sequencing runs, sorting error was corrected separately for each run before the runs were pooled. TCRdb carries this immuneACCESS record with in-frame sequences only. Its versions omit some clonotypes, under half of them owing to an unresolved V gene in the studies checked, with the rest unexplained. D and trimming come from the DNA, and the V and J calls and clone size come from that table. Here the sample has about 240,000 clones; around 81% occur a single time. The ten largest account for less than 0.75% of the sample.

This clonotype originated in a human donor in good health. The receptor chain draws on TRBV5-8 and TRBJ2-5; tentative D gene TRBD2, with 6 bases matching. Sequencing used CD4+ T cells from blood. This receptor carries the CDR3 CASSLSGTVKETQYF. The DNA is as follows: TGTGCCAGCAGCCTTTCCGGGACTGTTAAAGAGACCCAGTACTTC. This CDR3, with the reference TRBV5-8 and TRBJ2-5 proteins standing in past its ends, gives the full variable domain EAGVTQSPTHLIKTRGQQATLRCSPISGHTSVYWYQQALGLGLQFLLWYDEGEERNRGNFPPRFSGRQFPNYSSELNVNALELEDSALYLCASSLSGTVKETQYFGPGTRLLVL.